This T cell receptor (beta chain) was identified in a study of T cell repertoires in cytomegalovirus infection (dated by TCRdb to about 2019). About the full investigation: Because public TCR beta signatures pointed to carriage of CMV infection together with the matching HLA type, the HLA type of each donor mattered for the analysis.

The CDR3 runs 16 residues from the cysteine to the phenylalanine. Of all the DNA, just the CDR3 is kept, 48 bases in frame from base 1. At the junction V is shortened by 3 bases and J by 1 base, with 13 bases in between. The germline V gene sets CDR1 to SGHTA and CDR2 to FQGNSA. There are many counts of this clonotype. Its cognate antigen has yet to be identified. The sample holds no much larger clone one base away, and base qualities are not on file. Sequencer: Illumina HiSeq 1500. TCRdb's own reprocessing of the public reads used fastp at Q25 and MiXCR and kept productive beta chains. Entries are consolidated by CDR3 protein sequence, retaining the most common genes and DNA. The table for this sample lists 200,000 to 300,000 distinct CDR3 sequences; roughly 10% of them were counted only once. The ten most abundant clones make up less than 15% of the sample. What the work shows at the level of the full study, not this receptor alone: In both this cohort and an independent roughly 400-donor cohort, the cumulative frequency of public TCR beta family members distinguished carriers of CMV infection plus the relevant HLA type. In the ex vivo response, HLA-C-restricted CMV-specific TCR beta clonotypes were dominant, and in two of eight donors the single most frequent clonotype came from this HLA-C-restricted group.

Sequencing was performed on PBMCs. This clonotype was sampled from a human donor in good health (CMV status not recorded). Some clones in this sample may be carry-over from other donors' samples. The rearrangement joined TRBV7-2 to TRBJ2-4, and the D gene may be TRBD1, 5 bases matching. The DNA sequence follows: TGTGCCAGCAGCTTCCCAGGGCAGCTGGCCAAAAACATTCAGTACTTC. Translated, this is CASSFPGQLAKNIQYF.